These T cell receptor beta chains were read from a single sample in a study of OX40 agonist ivuxolimab in advanced cancers. TCRdb's copy holds only in-frame clones and misses some; the assay was immunoSEQ multiplex PCR. The sample lists 35,000 to 50,000 clones, roughly 84% occurring once. The sample was CD4+ or CD8+ T cells sorted from blood, taken in a trial of the OX40 agonist ivuxolimab. These receptors were obtained from an adult with an advanced solid tumor such as melanoma, head and neck, liver or kidney cancer. Each CDR3 is given with its conserved first and last residue. The D gene is left open where the match is weak. Clone sizes are given selectively: once, few, many, or a class where the clone is expanded.

cdr3_nt cdr3_aa j_call d_call v_call cdr3_length clone_size
TGTGCCAGTAGTATAAGTCGGGGCAATCAGCCCCAGCATTTT CASSISRGNQPQHF TRBJ1-5 . TRBV19 14 .
TGTGCCACCAGCAGAGCACGCACTGAAGCTTTCTTT CATSRARTEAFF TRBJ1-1 . TRBV15 12 once
TGTGCCAGCAGTGAAGACAGGGGGCATGGAGATGGCTACACCTTC CASSEDRGHGDGYTF TRBJ1-2 TRBD1 TRBV6-1 15 .
TGTGCCAGCAGCACGGATGGGACAGGGGGCTTAGATACGCAGTATTTT CASSTDGTGGLDTQYF TRBJ2-3 TRBD1 TRBV7-9 16 .
TGCGCCAGCAGCCAAGAACGGGAAACACCGGGTGAAGCTTTCTTT CASSQERETPGEAFF TRBJ1-1 . TRBV4-1 15 .
TGCGCCAGCAGCTTCTACCGGTCAGTTGGCAATCAGCCCCAGCATTTT CASSFYRSVGNQPQHF TRBJ1-5 . TRBV5-1 16 .
TGTGCCAGCAGTGAAGTCCTCCGGGACAGGGCCTATGGCTACACCTTC CASSEVLRDRAYGYTF TRBJ1-2 TRBD1 TRBV2 16 .
TGTGCCAGCAGTTTATGGGGGCTGGGTGAAGCTTTCTTT CASSLWGLGEAFF TRBJ1-1 . TRBV28 13 .
TGTGCCAGCAGCTTATCGACAGGGCTAGGTCAGCCCCAGCATTTT CASSLSTGLGQPQHF TRBJ1-5 TRBD1 TRBV7-9 15 few
TGTGCCAGCAGCGCACCCACAGGGAACTCTGGGGCCAACGTCCTGACTTTC CASSAPTGNSGANVLTF TRBJ2-6 . TRBV9 17 .
TGTGCCATCAGAGTGACAGGGGCCCCTTACTACGAGCAGTACTTC CAIRVTGAPYYEQYF TRBJ2-7 TRBD1 TRBV10-3 15 .
TGTGCCAGCAGCCCGCAGGAAAGGGGTCGGGCGGAACGGACCGGGGAGCTGTTTTTT CASSPQERGRAERTGELFF TRBJ2-2 . TRBV7-8 19 few
TGCAGCGTTGCAAGAACGTCCACAGATACGCAGTATTTT CSVARTSTDTQYF TRBJ2-3 . TRBV29-1 13 .
TGTGCCAGTATGGAACTCAACTATGGCTACACCTTC CASMELNYGYTF TRBJ1-2 . TRBV19 12 .
TGTGCCAGTAGTACGGCCCCCGGGACAGGGTTGGAAGGCTACACCTTC CASSTAPGTGLEGYTF TRBJ1-2 TRBD1 TRBV19 16 once
TGTGCCAGCAGCTTGGCCTCACCGGGACATTCTTCCTACGAGCAGTACTTC CASSLASPGHSSYEQYF TRBJ2-7 . TRBV5-5 17 .
TGTGCCAGCAGTGACAGGACTGGGGCCAACGTCCTGACTTTC CASSDRTGANVLTF TRBJ2-6 . TRBV2 14 .
TGTGCCAGCAGGCCAGGACAGGATCGTCCAGATACGCAGTATTTT CASRPGQDRPDTQYF TRBJ2-3 TRBD1 TRBV6-5 15 .
TGTGCCAGCAGCTTGGTCCCGACAGGGAAAAACACTGAAGCTTTCTTT CASSLVPTGKNTEAFF TRBJ1-1 TRBD1 TRBV5-4 16 .
TGTGCCTGGAGTCTCGGGACAGGGAGTGTAAGCTCCTACAATGAGCAGTTCTTC CAWSLGTGSVSSYNEQFF TRBJ2-1 TRBD1 TRBV30 18 .
TGTGCCAGTAGTACGGCTCCCGGGACAGGGTTGGAAGGCTACACCTTC CASSTAPGTGLEGYTF TRBJ1-2 TRBD1 TRBV19 16 .
TGTGCCAGCAGCCAAGAAACCACCTTACCACCTTATTTT CASSQETTLPPYF TRBJ2-3 . TRBV14 13 .
TGTGCCAGCAGCTTGGCAAGCACCGGGGAGCTGTTTTTT CASSLASTGELFF TRBJ2-2 . TRBV5-8 13 .
TGCGCCAGCAGCTCCTCCCTTTGGGGGACAGATAACACCGGGGAGCTGTTTTTT CASSSSLWGTDNTGELFF TRBJ2-2 TRBD1 TRBV5-1 18 .
TGTGCCAGCAGCTTCCTTGACATTCCGACCCACTATGGCTACACCTTC CASSFLDIPTHYGYTF TRBJ1-2 . TRBV7-8 16 .
TGTGCCAGCAGCTTACAGGGGGCAAACGAGCAGTTCTTC CASSLQGANEQFF TRBJ2-1 TRBD1 TRBV5-4 13 once
TGCGCCAGCAGCCATTATAATACTGAAGCTTTCTTT CASSHYNTEAFF TRBJ1-1 . TRBV4-3 12 .
TGTGCCAGCAGCACCAGACGCTTAGGCTCCTACAATGAGCAGTTCTTC CASSTRRLGSYNEQFF TRBJ2-1 . TRBV7-3 16 .
TGTGCCAGCAGCCCCGGGACGGCCAGGACGGATACGCAGTATTTT CASSPGTARTDTQYF TRBJ2-3 . TRBV7-2 15 .
TGTGCCATCAGTACAGGGGGCAACTCCTACAATGAGCAGTTCTTC CAISTGGNSYNEQFF TRBJ2-1 TRBD1 TRBV10-3 15 .
TGTGCCAGCAGCTGGACTAGCGGGTCGGATGAGCAGTTCTTC CASSWTSGSDEQFF TRBJ2-1 TRBD2 TRBV11-1 14 .
TGTGCCAGCAGCTTATCGGGACAGGGGAACGGCTTTATGGATGGCTACACCTTC CASSLSGQGNGFMDGYTF TRBJ1-2 TRBD1 TRBV7-9 18 .
TGTGCCAGCAGCCCGGGACTGGCGAACACCGGGGAGCTGTTTTTT CASSPGLANTGELFF TRBJ2-2 . TRBV2 15 .
TGTGCCAGCAGTTTACCGCTAGCGGGGGTCCATGAGCAGTTCTTC CASSLPLAGVHEQFF TRBJ2-1 TRBD2 TRBV27 15 .
TGCGCCAGCAGCCATGAGTCGGGGGGGACCTACGAGCAGTACTTC CASSHESGGTYEQYF TRBJ2-7 TRBD2 TRBV4-1 15 .
TGTGCCAGCAGTTTACTGGTAGAATATGGCTACACCTTC CASSLLVEYGYTF TRBJ1-2 . TRBV28 13 .
TGTGCCAGCAGCGAAAGCGGGGGTCAGCTAACAGATACGCAGTATTTT CASSESGGQLTDTQYF TRBJ2-3 TRBD2 TRBV7-8 16 .
TGTGCCAGCAGTTTGAAGTGGGACACTGAAGCTTTCTTT CASSLKWDTEAFF TRBJ1-1 . TRBV28 13 .
TGTGCCAGCAGCGCCCCAAGAACCAGGGGCGCCAACTATGGCTACACCTTC CASSAPRTRGANYGYTF TRBJ1-2 . TRBV9 17 .
TGTGCCAGCACCTGGGGGCGGCAGGGGGTGAACACTGAAGCTTTCTTT CASTWGRQGVNTEAFF TRBJ1-1 TRBD1 TRBV2 16 .
TGTGCCAGCAGCTCCGCCGGGACAGGGAAGAACACCGGGGAGCTGTTTTTT CASSSAGTGKNTGELFF TRBJ2-2 TRBD1 TRBV11-2 17 .
TGTGCCAGTAGTATAGGGTTTCAGCCCCAGCATTTT CASSIGFQPQHF TRBJ1-5 . TRBV19 12 .
TGTGCCAGCAGCGTAGGGGGAGGAAAGGGAAACACCATATATTTT CASSVGGGKGNTIYF TRBJ1-3 . TRBV9 15 .
TGTGCCAGCAGCTTGCTGACAGGGTCGAACACCGGGGAGCTGTTTTTT CASSLLTGSNTGELFF TRBJ2-2 TRBD1 TRBV4-2 16 .
TGTGCCAGCAGTTCGGGAGAAAACACCATATATTTT CASSSGENTIYF TRBJ1-3 . TRBV6-5 12 .
TGTGCCATCAGTGACACTCAGGGTGTGGGAGAGACCCAGTACTTC CAISDTQGVGETQYF TRBJ2-5 . TRBV10-3 15 .
TGTGCCAGCAGCCCGGGATGGGGGCCCAATCAGCCCCAGCATTTT CASSPGWGPNQPQHF TRBJ1-5 . TRBV5-6 15 once
TGTGCCAGCAGCTTAGAGGGGGTACGCGAAAAACTGTTTTTT CASSLEGVREKLFF TRBJ1-4 . TRBV7-9 14 .
TGTGCCAGCAGCAGGGACTATTATAGCAATCAGCCCCAGCATTTT CASSRDYYSNQPQHF TRBJ1-5 . TRBV7-3 15 .
TGTGCCTCCTGGGGGCCAATTCAGCCCCAGCATTTT CASWGPIQPQHF TRBJ1-5 . TRBV19 12 few
TGTGCCAGCAGTGCCTCCGGGACAGGGGTCTACAATGAGCAGTTCTTC CASSASGTGVYNEQFF TRBJ2-1 TRBD1 TRBV6-6 16 .
TGTGCCAGCAGCGTAGCTGGGGCTAGCGGAACAGATACGCAGTATTTT CASSVAGASGTDTQYF TRBJ2-3 TRBD2 TRBV9 16 .
TGTGCCAGCAGCCAAAAAGGGGCAGGGGGAAACACTGAAGCTTTCTTT CASSQKGAGGNTEAFF TRBJ1-1 TRBD1 TRBV7-6 16 few